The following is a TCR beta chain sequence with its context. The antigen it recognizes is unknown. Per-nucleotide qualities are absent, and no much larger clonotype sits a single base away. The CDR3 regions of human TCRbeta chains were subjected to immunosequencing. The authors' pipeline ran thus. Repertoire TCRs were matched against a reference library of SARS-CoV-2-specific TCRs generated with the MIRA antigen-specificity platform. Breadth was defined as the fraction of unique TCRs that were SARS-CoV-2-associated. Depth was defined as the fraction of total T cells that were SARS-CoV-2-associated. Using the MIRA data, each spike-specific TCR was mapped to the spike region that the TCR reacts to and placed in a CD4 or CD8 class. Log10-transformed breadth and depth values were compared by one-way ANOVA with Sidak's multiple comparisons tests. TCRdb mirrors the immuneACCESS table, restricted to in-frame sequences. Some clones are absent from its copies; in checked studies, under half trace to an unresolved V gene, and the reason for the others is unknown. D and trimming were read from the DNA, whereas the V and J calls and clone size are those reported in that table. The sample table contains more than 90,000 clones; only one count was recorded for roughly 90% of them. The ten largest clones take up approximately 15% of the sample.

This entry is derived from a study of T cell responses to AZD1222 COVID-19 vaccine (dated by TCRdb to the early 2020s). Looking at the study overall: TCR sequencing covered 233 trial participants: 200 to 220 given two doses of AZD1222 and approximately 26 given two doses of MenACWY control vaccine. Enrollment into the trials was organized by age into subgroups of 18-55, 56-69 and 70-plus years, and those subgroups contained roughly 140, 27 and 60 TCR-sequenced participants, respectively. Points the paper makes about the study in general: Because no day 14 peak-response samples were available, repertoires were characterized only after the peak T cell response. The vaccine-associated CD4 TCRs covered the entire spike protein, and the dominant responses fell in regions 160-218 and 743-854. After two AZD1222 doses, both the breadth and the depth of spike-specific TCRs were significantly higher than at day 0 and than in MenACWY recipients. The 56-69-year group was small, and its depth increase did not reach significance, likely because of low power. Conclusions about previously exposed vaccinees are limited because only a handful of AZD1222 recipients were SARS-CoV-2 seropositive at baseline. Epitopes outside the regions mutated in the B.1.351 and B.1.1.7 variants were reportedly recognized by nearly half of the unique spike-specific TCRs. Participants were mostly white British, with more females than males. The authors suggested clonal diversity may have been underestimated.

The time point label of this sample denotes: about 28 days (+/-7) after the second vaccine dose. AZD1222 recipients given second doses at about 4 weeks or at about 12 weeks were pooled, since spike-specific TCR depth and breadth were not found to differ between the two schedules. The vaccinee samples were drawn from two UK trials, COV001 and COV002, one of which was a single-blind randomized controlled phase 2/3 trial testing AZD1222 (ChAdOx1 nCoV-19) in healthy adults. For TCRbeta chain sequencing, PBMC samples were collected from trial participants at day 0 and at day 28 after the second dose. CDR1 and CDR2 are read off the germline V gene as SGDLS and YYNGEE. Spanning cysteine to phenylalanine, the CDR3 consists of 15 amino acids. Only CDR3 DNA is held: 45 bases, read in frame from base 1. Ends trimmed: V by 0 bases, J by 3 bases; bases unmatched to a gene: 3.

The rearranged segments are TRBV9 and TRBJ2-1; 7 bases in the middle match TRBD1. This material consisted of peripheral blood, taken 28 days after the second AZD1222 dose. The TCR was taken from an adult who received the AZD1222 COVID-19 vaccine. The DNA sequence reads TGTGCCAGCAGCGTAGTTGGGACAGACTACAATGAGCAGTTCTTC. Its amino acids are CASSVVGTDYNEQFF.